Listed here is a single TCR beta chain. Antigen: not known. A read error may be the cause here, since a much bigger clone is one base away. The CDR3 sequence is 15 residues long. Researchers drew blood RNA from unsorted whole blood and extracted germline DNA as well. Prior to the surgical procedure, around 4.3 milliliters of peripheral blood were collected. Making TCR beta cDNA involved around 510 ng total RNA and a constant-region primer. TCR beta libraries came from three nested multiplex PCR rounds using slightly modified ARM-PCR. Forward primers for TRBV1-TRBV30 and a C-beta reverse primer served the first two PCR rounds, at around 11 cycles each. TCRdb itself ran the multiplex PCR reads through MiXCR, one entry per CDR3 protein. The sample consists of just over 300,000 distinct CDR3 sequences, about three fifths of them appearing once. The data stem from a study of tumor-infiltrating lymphocytes in primary liver carcinoma.

General study points: Tumor region pairs outstripped tumor-adjacent and tumor-blood pairs in overlap. With p = 0.039, the top-250-clone fraction in tumors significantly exceeded that in blood.

The material sequenced was peripheral blood. This receptor was identified in a woman in her twenties or thirties with primary liver carcinoma and hepatitis B virus infection. V gene TRBV12-3 or TRBV12-4 combines with J gene TRBJ2-7; 7 bases are shared with TRBD1. The CDR3 is CVSSRRQGGNYEQYF. CDR3 bases: TGTGTCAGCAGTCGGAGACAGGGTGGGAATTACGAGCAGTACTTC.